This T cell receptor beta chain was sequenced for a study of OX40 agonist ivuxolimab in advanced cancers. Study-level background: Patients in the trial were receiving intravenous ivuxolimab every 2 weeks, at doses of 0.01 to 10 mg/kg. The study reported partial responses in three patients: one hepatocellular carcinoma, two cutaneous melanoma.

Germline values: CDR1 MGHDK, CDR2 SYGVNS. V dropped 2 bases and J dropped 1 base, with 11 bases sitting between them. This CDR3 has 15 amino acids. Data came from immunoSEQ multiplex PCR; TCRdb stores just in-frame clones and leaves some out. The sample has tens of thousands of clones; roughly nine tenths are singletons. The receptor was isolated from an adult with an advanced solid tumor such as melanoma, head and neck, liver or kidney cancer. The chain has TRBV25-1 and TRBJ1-1; D is undetermined. The source material was CD4+ or CD8+ T cells sorted from blood, sampled in a trial of the OX40 agonist ivuxolimab. The CDR3 region has the DNA TGTGCCAGCAGTGAAACCAAGGTTAAGAACACTGAAGCTTTCTTT. It encodes CASSETKVKNTEAFF.